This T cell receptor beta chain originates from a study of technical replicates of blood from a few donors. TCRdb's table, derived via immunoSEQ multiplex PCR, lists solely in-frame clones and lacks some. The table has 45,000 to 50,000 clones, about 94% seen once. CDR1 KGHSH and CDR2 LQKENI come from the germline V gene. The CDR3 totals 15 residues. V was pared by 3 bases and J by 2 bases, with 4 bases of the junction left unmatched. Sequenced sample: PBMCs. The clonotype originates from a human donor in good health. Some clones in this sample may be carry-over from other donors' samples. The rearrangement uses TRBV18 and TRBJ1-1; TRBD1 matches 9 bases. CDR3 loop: CASSPTGGSNTEAFF. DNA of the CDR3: TGTGCCAGCTCACCCACAGGGGGCAGTAACACTGAAGCTTTCTTT.